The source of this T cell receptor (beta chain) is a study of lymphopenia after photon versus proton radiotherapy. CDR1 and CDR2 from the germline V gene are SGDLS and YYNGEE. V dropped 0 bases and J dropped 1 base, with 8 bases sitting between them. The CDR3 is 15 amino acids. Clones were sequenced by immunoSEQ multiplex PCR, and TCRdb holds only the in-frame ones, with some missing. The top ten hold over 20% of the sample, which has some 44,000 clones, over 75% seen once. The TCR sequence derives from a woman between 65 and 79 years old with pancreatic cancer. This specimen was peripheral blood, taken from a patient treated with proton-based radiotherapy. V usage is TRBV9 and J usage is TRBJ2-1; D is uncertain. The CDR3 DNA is TGTGCCAGCAGCGTAGCGCTAGTTTCCTACAATGAGCAGTTCTTC. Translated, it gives CASSVALVSYNEQFF. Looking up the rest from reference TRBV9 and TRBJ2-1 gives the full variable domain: DSGVTQTPKHLITATGQRVTLRCSPRSGDLSVYWYQQSLDQGLQFLIQYYNGEERAKGNILERFSAQQFPDLHSELNLSSLELGDSALYFCASSVALVSYNEQFFGPGTRLTVL.